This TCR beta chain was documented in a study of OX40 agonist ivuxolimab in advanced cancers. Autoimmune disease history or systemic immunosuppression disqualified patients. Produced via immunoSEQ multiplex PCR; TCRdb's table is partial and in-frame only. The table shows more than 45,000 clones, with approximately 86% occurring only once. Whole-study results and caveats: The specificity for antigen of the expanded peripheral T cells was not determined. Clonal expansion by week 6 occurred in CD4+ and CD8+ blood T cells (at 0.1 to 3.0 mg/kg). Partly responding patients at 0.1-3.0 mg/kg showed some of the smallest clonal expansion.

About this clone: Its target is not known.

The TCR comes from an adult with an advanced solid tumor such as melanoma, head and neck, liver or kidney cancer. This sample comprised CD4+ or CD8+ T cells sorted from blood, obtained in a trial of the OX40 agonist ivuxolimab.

CDR3 amino acids: CASSQGLAGNHQETQYF. CDR3 nucleotides: TGCGCCAGCAGCCAGGGACTAGCGGGGAACCACCAAGAGACCCAGTACTTC. J is TRBJ2-5 and V is TRBV4-1; 13 bases are a match to TRBD2. Trimming took 3 bases from V and 0 from J; bases not matched to a gene: 4. This CDR3 region has 17 residues. Germline assignment: CDR1 MGHRA and CDR2 YSYEKL.